This T cell receptor beta chain was identified during a study of T cell responses to AZD1222 COVID-19 vaccine. Study outcomes and limitations: The study reported that nearly half of spike-specific TCRs target unmutated variant regions. Donors were chiefly white British, with a greater number of females, and clonal diversity was perhaps underestimated. Repertoires were collected only later (after the peak T cell response had occurred). Increased Spike-specific TCR breadth and depth were observed after two AZD1222 doses.

In its sample, this clone was seen a few times. What it binds is not known. The table came from immunoSEQ multiplex PCR; TCRdb's copy has only in-frame clones and leaves some out. This repertoire shows about 72,000 clones, 80% to 90% found once; its top ten account for about 28%. Looked up from germline, CDR1 is SGDLS and CDR2 is YYNGEE. The CDR3 consists of 13 residues. Trimming left V 0 bases short and J 7 bases short, with 8 bases between. The receptor was isolated from an adult who received the AZD1222 COVID-19 vaccine. V is TRBV9 and J is TRBJ1-5; D unclear. Sequencing used peripheral blood, obtained 28 days after the second AZD1222 dose. The CDR3 sequence: CASSVDTRQPQHF. The CDR3 DNA sequence: TGTGCCAGCAGCGTAGATACTCGGCAGCCCCAGCATTTT.